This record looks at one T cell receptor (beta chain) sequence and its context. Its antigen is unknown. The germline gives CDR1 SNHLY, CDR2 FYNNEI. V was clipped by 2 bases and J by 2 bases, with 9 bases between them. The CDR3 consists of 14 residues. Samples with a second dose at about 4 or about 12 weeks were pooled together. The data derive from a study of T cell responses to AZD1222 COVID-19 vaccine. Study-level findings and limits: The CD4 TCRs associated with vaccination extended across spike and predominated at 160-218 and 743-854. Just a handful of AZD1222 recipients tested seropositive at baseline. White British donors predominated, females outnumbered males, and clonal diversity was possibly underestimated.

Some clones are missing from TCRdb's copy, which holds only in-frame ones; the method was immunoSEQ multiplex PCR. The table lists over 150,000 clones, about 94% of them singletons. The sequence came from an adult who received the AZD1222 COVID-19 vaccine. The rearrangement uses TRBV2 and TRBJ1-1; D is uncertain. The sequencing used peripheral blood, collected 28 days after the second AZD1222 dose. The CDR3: CASSERSGNTEAFF. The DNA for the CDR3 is TGTGCCAGCAGTGAAAGATCCGGAAACACTGAAGCTTTCTTT.